This T cell receptor beta chain is from a study of blood T cell repertoires in COVID-19. Study context: Samples came from the United States, Italy and Spain, spanning acute and convalescent COVID-19. Nucleic acid was either cDNA or gDNA, and it came from T cells, B-cell-depleted T cells, or PBMCs.

In the study's own analysis: Cell counts per sample came from amplifying reference gene primers. The data were produced by immunoSEQ multiplex PCR, yet TCRdb's version contains in-frame clones alone and is incomplete. The DNA gave D and trimming, while V, J and clone size come from that table. The sample holds some 280,000 clones, about 91% seen once. Source material: peripheral blood. This TCR was sampled from a woman aged 55-70 years with acute or convalescent COVID-19.

CDR3 DNA sequence: TGTGCCAGCAACGGGCTCACAGGGGGCACTGAAGCTTTCTTT. This codes for CASNGLTGGTEAFF. This chain joins TRBV7-9 and TRBJ1-1, with TRBD1 matching over 8 bases. Germline lookup yields CDR1 SEHNR and CDR2 FQNEAQ (reference sequence). This CDR3 spans 14 amino acids. With 7 bases clipped from V and 4 bases from J, the junction kept 8 bases outside the gene matches.